This T cell receptor (beta chain) was identified during a study of OX40 agonist ivuxolimab in advanced cancers. A note on the overall study: Ivuxolimab was a fully human IgG2 agonistic monoclonal antibody targeting the costimulatory receptor OX40 (CD134). Intravenous ivuxolimab was administered to patients every 2 weeks at six dose levels: 0.01, 0.1, 0.3, 1.5, 3 and 10 mg/kg. Among the approximately 50 dose-escalation patients, some 20 had hepatocellular carcinoma, 15 or so melanoma, 9 renal cell carcinoma and 9 head and neck cancer. In the dose-escalation cohort, around 80% of patients were male, and the mean age was 60 years with a range of roughly 23 to 90. Prior anti-PD-1, anti-PD-L1 or anti-CTLA-4 therapy was permitted, and 40% of dose-escalation patients had received checkpoint inhibitors. Three dose-escalation patients achieved partial responses, one with hepatocellular carcinoma and two with cutaneous melanoma. Peripheral TCRbeta sequencing aimed to test whether ivuxolimab altered TCR sequence diversity and caused clonal T-cell expansion. The paper reports the monotherapy dose-escalation portion (N of about 51 patients) of the phase I ivuxolimab trial. The investigation overall reported the following: Clonal expansion of both CD4+ and CD8+ blood T cells was observed from baseline to week 6 at doses 0.1 to 3.0 mg/kg. After ivuxolimab, CD8+ T cells had more expanded clones than CD4+ T cells on average. Low levels of normalized T-cell clonal expansion were also shown by some nonresponding patients. In the 0.1-3.0 mg/kg groups, partial responders were among the patients with the lowest normalized peripheral clonal expansion, particularly in CD8+ T cells. The antigen specificity of the peripheral T cells that underwent clonal expansion was not determined.

A remark on this clone: Its antigen is still unknown. Base qualities are missing; no much larger clone stands one base away.

For sequencing of the TCRbeta CDR3 region, genomic DNA was extracted from the sorted cells. The immunoSEQ Assay was used to sequence the TCRbeta CDR3 regions. TCRdb holds this immuneACCESS table with in-frame rearrangements only. Some clones are missing; in checked studies, unresolved V genes explain under half, and the rest has no known cause. A total of about 89,000 clones appear in this sample, about 92% of them only once. The ten biggest clones cover 0.26% of the sample. Patients with a history of autoimmune disease or receiving systemic immunosuppression were excluded from the trial. In every dose cohort, peripheral blood was drawn for TCR sequencing at baseline, cycle 4 day 1, and cycle 7 day 1. Samples came from an open-label, multicenter, first-in-human phase I dose-escalation trial of ivuxolimab. Adults with locally advanced or metastatic head and neck squamous cell, hepatocellular, melanoma or renal cell carcinoma were enrolled in the trial. Before TCR sequencing, CD4+ and CD8+ T cells were separately sorted from peripheral blood.

The CDR3 contains 13 residues, cysteine and phenylalanine counted. Just the 39-base CDR3 DNA is kept, in frame starting at base 1. The germline V gene encodes CDR1 MNHEY and CDR2 SVGAGI. Trimming removed 8 bases from V and 7 bases from J, leaving 17 bases between the germline ends. This clonotype was sampled from an adult with an advanced solid tumor such as melanoma, head and neck, liver or kidney cancer. The V and J segments used are TRBV6-5 and TRBJ1-1, with the D gene call left open. This material consisted of CD4+ or CD8+ T cells sorted from blood, taken in a trial of the OX40 agonist ivuxolimab. The CDR3 sequence is CASFRSWGGEAFF. The nucleotide sequence is TGTGCCAGCTTCCGTTCGTGGGGAGGTGAAGCTTTCTTT.